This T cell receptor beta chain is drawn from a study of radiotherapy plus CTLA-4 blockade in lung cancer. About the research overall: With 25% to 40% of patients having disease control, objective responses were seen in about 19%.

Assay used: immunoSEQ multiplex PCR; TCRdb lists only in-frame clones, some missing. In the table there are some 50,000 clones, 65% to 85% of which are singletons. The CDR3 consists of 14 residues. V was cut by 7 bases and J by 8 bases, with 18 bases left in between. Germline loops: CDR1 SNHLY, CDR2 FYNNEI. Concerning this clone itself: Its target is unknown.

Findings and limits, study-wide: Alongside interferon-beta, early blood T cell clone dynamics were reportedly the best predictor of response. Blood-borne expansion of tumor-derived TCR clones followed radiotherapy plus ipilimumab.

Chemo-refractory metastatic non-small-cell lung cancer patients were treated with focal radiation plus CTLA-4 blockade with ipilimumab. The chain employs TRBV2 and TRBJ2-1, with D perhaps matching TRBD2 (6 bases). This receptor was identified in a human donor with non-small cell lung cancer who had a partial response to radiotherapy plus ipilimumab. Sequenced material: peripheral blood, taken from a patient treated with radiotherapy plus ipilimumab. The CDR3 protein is CASTLEGGAHEQFF. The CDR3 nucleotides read TGTGCCAGCACCCTAGAAGGCGGGGCCCATGAGCAGTTCTTC. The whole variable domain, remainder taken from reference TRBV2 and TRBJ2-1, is EPEVTQTPSHQVTQMGQEVILRCVPISNHLYFYWYRQILGQKVEFLVSFYNNEISEKSEIFDDQFSVERPDGSNFTLKIRSTKLEDSAMYFCASTLEGGAHEQFFGPGTRLTVL.